The rows below give T cell receptor beta chains drawn from one sample of a study of blood T cell repertoires in COVID-19. The table came from immunoSEQ multiplex PCR; TCRdb's copy has only in-frame clones and leaves some out. The sample lists roughly 180,000 clones, roughly 84% occurring once. The sample comprised peripheral blood. Source of these receptors: an elderly man with COVID-19, enrolled during active disease. CDR3s include the opening cysteine and the closing phenylalanine or tryptophan. Fields, in order: V gene, clone size, J gene, D gene, CDR3 protein, CDR3 DNA. D genes are given only for firm matches. Only part of the rows carry a size: once, few, many, or a class if the clone is expanded.

v_call: TRBV9; clone_size: -; j_call: TRBJ2-3; d_call: TRBD2; cdr3_aa: CASSGIAGTTDTQYF; cdr3_nt: TGTGCCAGCAGCGGGATAGCGGGGACCACAGATACGCAGTATTTT
v_call: TRBV11-3; clone_size: -; j_call: TRBJ2-5; d_call: TRBD2; cdr3_aa: CASKRASGEETQYF; cdr3_nt: TGTGCCAGCAAGAGGGCTAGCGGGGAAGAGACCCAGTACTTC
v_call: TRBV5-4; clone_size: -; j_call: TRBJ2-3; d_call: TRBD2; cdr3_aa: CASSLGLAGGLSTDTQYF; cdr3_nt: TGTGCCAGCAGCTTGGGACTAGCGGGGGGACTTAGCACAGATACGCAGTATTTT
v_call: TRBV28; clone_size: -; j_call: TRBJ1-4; d_call: -; cdr3_aa: CASSGIRAQKEKLFF; cdr3_nt: TGTGCCAGCAGTGGGATCAGGGCTCAGAAGGAAAAACTGTTTTTT
v_call: TRBV9; clone_size: -; j_call: TRBJ2-7; d_call: TRBD2; cdr3_aa: CASSVGGLAAEQYF; cdr3_nt: TGTGCCAGCAGCGTAGGCGGGCTAGCGGCGGAGCAGTACTTC
v_call: TRBV20-1; clone_size: -; j_call: TRBJ2-7; d_call: -; cdr3_aa: CSASFTGTPLEQYF; cdr3_nt: TGCAGTGCTAGTTTCACCGGGACACCCCTCGAGCAGTACTTC
v_call: TRBV20-1; clone_size: -; j_call: TRBJ1-2; d_call: -; cdr3_aa: CSASRSSSGYGYTF; cdr3_nt: TGCAGTGCTAGTCGTTCAAGTTCCGGCTATGGCTACACCTTC
v_call: TRBV5-6; clone_size: -; j_call: TRBJ2-7; d_call: TRBD1; cdr3_aa: CASTDRVSYEQYF; cdr3_nt: TGTGCCAGCACCGACAGGGTATCCTACGAGCAGTACTTC
v_call: TRBV28; clone_size: -; j_call: TRBJ1-5; d_call: TRBD1; cdr3_aa: CASSPDRGSNQPQHF; cdr3_nt: TGTGCCAGCAGTCCTGACAGGGGGAGCAATCAGCCCCAGCATTTT
v_call: TRBV18; clone_size: -; j_call: TRBJ1-4; d_call: -; cdr3_aa: CASSRAYPTTGQPEKLFF; cdr3_nt: TGTGCCAGCTCACGTGCCTACCCCACAACAGGTCAACCTGAAAAACTGTTTTTT
v_call: TRBV14; clone_size: -; j_call: TRBJ2-7; d_call: TRBD1; cdr3_aa: CASSQNPNPGQGEQYF; cdr3_nt: TGTGCCAGCAGCCAGAACCCCAATCCGGGACAGGGAGAGCAGTACTTC
v_call: TRBV6-5; clone_size: -; j_call: TRBJ2-3; d_call: -; cdr3_aa: CASTMEAGTDTQYF; cdr3_nt: TGTGCCAGCACCATGGAAGCAGGTACAGATACGCAGTATTTT
v_call: TRBV5-1; clone_size: -; j_call: TRBJ1-6; d_call: -; cdr3_aa: CASSLEPGNNSPLHF; cdr3_nt: TGCGCCAGCAGCTTGGAGCCGGGGAATAATTCACCCCTCCACTTT
v_call: TRBV9; clone_size: once; j_call: TRBJ2-3; d_call: -; cdr3_aa: CASSVNRVADTQYF; cdr3_nt: TGTGCCAGCAGCGTCAACAGGGTTGCAGATACGCAGTATTTT
v_call: TRBV6-6; clone_size: few; j_call: TRBJ1-5; d_call: -; cdr3_aa: CASSRGNGQPQHF; cdr3_nt: TGTGCCAGCAGCAGGGGAAACGGTCAGCCCCAGCATTTT
v_call: TRBV19; clone_size: -; j_call: TRBJ1-5; d_call: TRBD1; cdr3_aa: CASSIAGTGAPQHF; cdr3_nt: TGTGCCAGTAGTATAGCCGGGACAGGGGCGCCCCAGCATTTT
v_call: TRBV6-2/TRBV6-3; clone_size: -; j_call: TRBJ2-2; d_call: TRBD1; cdr3_aa: CASSLRQGPNTGELFF; cdr3_nt: TGTGCCAGCAGTCTCCGACAGGGCCCGAACACCGGGGAGCTGTTTTTT
v_call: TRBV9; clone_size: -; j_call: TRBJ1-5; d_call: -; cdr3_aa: CASSGQTGQPQHF; cdr3_nt: TGTGCCAGCAGCGGACAAACAGGTCAGCCCCAGCATTTT
v_call: TRBV6-5; clone_size: -; j_call: TRBJ2-2; d_call: -; cdr3_aa: CASGGWQNTGELFF; cdr3_nt: TGTGCCAGCGGAGGCTGGCAGAACACCGGGGAGCTGTTTTTT
v_call: TRBV7-2; clone_size: -; j_call: TRBJ2-7; d_call: -; cdr3_aa: CASSLTRDRYEQYF; cdr3_nt: TGTGCCAGCAGCTTAACCCGAGACAGATACGAGCAGTACTTC
v_call: TRBV7-9; clone_size: -; j_call: TRBJ2-7; d_call: TRBD1; cdr3_aa: CASSPGQGVHEQYF; cdr3_nt: TGTGCCAGCAGCCCGGGACAGGGGGTCCACGAGCAGTACTTC
v_call: TRBV6-4; clone_size: -; j_call: TRBJ1-1; d_call: -; cdr3_aa: CASSSTANTEAFF; cdr3_nt: TGTGCCAGCAGTTCGACAGCGAACACTGAAGCTTTCTTT
v_call: TRBV5-4; clone_size: -; j_call: TRBJ1-1; d_call: -; cdr3_aa: CASSSPDRSNTEAFF; cdr3_nt: TGTGCCAGCAGCTCGCCCGACAGGAGTAACACTGAAGCTTTCTTT
v_call: TRBV6-6; clone_size: -; j_call: TRBJ1-5; d_call: TRBD1; cdr3_aa: CASKTGGNQPQHF; cdr3_nt: TGTGCCAGCAAAACAGGGGGCAATCAGCCCCAGCATTTT
v_call: TRBV28; clone_size: -; j_call: TRBJ2-7; d_call: -; cdr3_aa: CASSVGGSVDEQYF; cdr3_nt: TGTGCCAGCAGTGTCGGGGGAAGTGTGGACGAGCAGTACTTC
v_call: TRBV18; clone_size: -; j_call: TRBJ1-1; d_call: TRBD1; cdr3_aa: CASSPSQGATEAFF; cdr3_nt: TGTGCCAGCTCACCAAGCCAGGGGGCTACTGAAGCTTTCTTT